Listed here are 17 T cell receptor beta chains from one sample, sequenced in a study of cytomegalovirus exposure and HLA in healthy donors. Researchers ran the PCR with 60 Vbeta and 13 Jbeta primers. Sequencing used immunoSEQ multiplex PCR; TCRdb keeps in-frame clones, though not all of them. The sample consists of some 91,000 clones, roughly 86% of them appearing once. Sequenced material: PBMCs. Receptors originate from a man between 25 and 39 years old in good health and CMV-seropositive.

The chain uses TRBV4-1 and TRBJ2-1; 15 bases are shared with TRBD2. Germline V CDR1 and CDR2: MGHRA, YSYEKL. This CDR3 spans 15 amino acids. With 4 bases clipped from V and 9 bases from J, the junction kept 4 bases outside the gene matches. In nucleotides, the CDR3 is TGCGCCAGCAGCCGGACTAGCGGGAGGGCGAGTGAGCAGTTCTTC. Its translation: CASSRTSGRASEQFF.

The chain couples TRBV27 to TRBJ1-2, with 11 bases identical to TRBD1. Germline-derived CDR1 and CDR2 are MNHEY and SMNVEV (reference sequence). There are 20 residues in the CDR3. J gave up 4 bases and V 4 bases, and 20 bases lay outside the gene matches. The chain's CDR3 is CASSSLSFRDRGILVYGYTF. The CDR3 coding sequence is TGTGCCAGCAGTTCCTTATCATTCCGGGACAGGGGGATCCTGGTCTATGGCTACACCTTC.

CDR3 coding DNA: TGTGCCAGCAGCTCGGGACAGGGGTTTAGAGGGGCCGGGGAGCTGTTTTTT. It specifies CASSSGQGFRGAGELFF. The V gene is TRBV5-6, the J gene TRBJ2-2; 10 bases line up with TRBD1. This CDR3 region has 17 residues. J lost 6 bases, V lost 3 bases, and 11 bases had no gene match. Germline loops: CDR1 SGHDT, CDR2 YYEEEE. Full variable domain (remainder filled in from reference TRBV5-6 and TRBJ2-2): DAGVTQSPTHLIKTRGQQVTLRCSPKSGHDTVSWYQQALGQGPQFIFQYYEEEERQRGNFPDRFSGHQFPNYSSELNVNALLLGDSALYLCASSSGQGFRGAGELFFGEGSRLTVL.

The sample holds one count of this clone. The chain links TRBV19 to TRBJ2-2; 10 bases align to TRBD1. The germline CDR1 and CDR2 sequences are LNHDA and SQIVND (reference sequence). The trim removed 6 bases at V and 5 bases at J, leaving 3 bases unmatched. CDR3 length: 14 residues. CDR3 in DNA: TGTGCCAGTAGAAGGGGACAGGGGACCGGGGAGCTGTTTTTT. This gives the protein CASRRGQGTGELFF.

The rearrangement uses TRBV28 and TRBJ1-5; TRBD1 agrees at 9 bases. V dropped 6 bases and J dropped 5; count of bases not matched to a gene: 2. There are 13 residues in the CDR3. Germline V gene sequence: CDR1 MDHEN, CDR2 SYDVKM. DNA of the CDR3: TGTGCCAGCAGGACAGGGGGATATCAGCCCCAGCATTTT. Translated, it gives CASRTGGYQPQHF.

J is TRBJ1-5 and V is TRBV28; D is perhaps TRBD1 (6 bases). Between the trimmed V and J ends, which lost 6 bases and 4 bases, there was a span of 13 bases. Per germline, CDR1 MDHEN and CDR2 SYDVKM. This CDR3 is built from 14 residues. The CDR3 nucleotides are TGTGCCAGCAGCAAGGGGGACACGAATCAGCCCCAGCATTTT. Amino acids: CASSKGDTNQPQHF.

The chain is built from TRBV5-6 and TRBJ2-7; 8 bases agree with TRBD2. The germline gives CDR1 SGHDT, CDR2 YYEEEE. The V gene end was trimmed by 5 bases and the J gene end by 2 bases; junction bases not matched to a gene: 9. CDR3 length equals 15 residues. CDR3 bases: TGTGCCAGCAGAAGAGCGGGAGTTATAACCTACGAGCAGTACTTC. It codes for CASRRAGVITYEQYF.

This clone turned up a few times. V usage is TRBV5-1 and J usage is TRBJ2-2; 8 bases match TRBD2. The germline V gene encodes CDR1 SGHRS and CDR2 YFSETQ. V lost 2 bases and J lost 0; bases outside the gene matches: 12. This CDR3 comprises 19 residues. The CDR3 DNA reads TGCGCCAGCAGCTTCCTAGCGGGTCTAGGGAGCTCGAACACCGGGGAGCTGTTTTTT. Protein: CASSFLAGLGSSNTGELFF.

This clone was seen once. The chain joins TRBV6-6 to TRBJ1-1; no definite D call. Per the germline V gene, CDR1 is MNHNY and CDR2 is SVGAGI (reference sequence). The CDR3 has 14 residues. Trimming took off 0 bases at V and 1 base at J, with 6 bases between the two ends. For the CDR3, the DNA is TGTGCCAGCAGTTACTCGGGCACGAACACTGAAGCTTTCTTT. This encodes CASSYSGTNTEAFF.

The rearrangement uses TRBV29-1 and TRBJ2-7, with 10 positions matching TRBD1. This CDR3 comprises 13 residues. V trimming: 5 bases; J trimming: 3 bases; junction bases outside the gene matches: 4. The germline CDR1 and CDR2 sequences are SQVTM and ANQGSEA. The CDR3 here is CSVRTGGFYEQYF. The CDR3 coding sequence is TGCAGCGTTAGGACAGGGGGGTTCTACGAGCAGTACTTC.

The gene calls are TRBV14 and TRBJ2-5; 9 bases match TRBD1. This CDR3 spans 17 amino acids. V lost 8 bases, J lost 5 bases, and 18 bases stayed unmatched. Germline CDR1 and CDR2: SGHDN and FVKESK. CDR3: CASSKDRGDVRRETQYF. The DNA of the CDR3 is TGTGCCAGCTCGAAGGACAGGGGAGACGTTAGGAGGGAGACCCAGTACTTC.

The chain's CDR3 is CASRGQATSYEQYF. The CDR3 DNA reads TGTGCCAGCAGGGGACAGGCGACTTCCTACGAGCAGTACTTC. The gene calls are TRBV14 and TRBJ2-7, with TRBD1 matching 8 bases. V trimming: 6 bases; J trimming: 1 base; junction bases outside the gene matches: 5. The CDR3 covers 14 residues. CDR1 and CDR2 (germline): SGHDN, FVKESK.

This clone was counted a few times. This chain joins TRBV6-1 and TRBJ2-7; perhaps TRBD1 as D (5 bases). Trimming removed 1 base from V and 3 bases from J, with 16 bases in between. The CDR3 is made up of 16 amino acids. CDR1 and CDR2 from the germline V gene are MNHNS and SASEGT. CDR3 coding DNA: TGTGCCAGCAGTGAAGTGGTGGTGGCAGGGATCTACGAGCAGTACTTC. The encoded protein is CASSEVVVAGIYEQYF.

The chain recombines TRBV10-3 with TRBJ1-3; no clear D gene. Germline CDR1 and CDR2: ENHRY and SYGVKD. This CDR3 has 14 amino acids. The V gene lost 6 bases and the J gene lost 9 bases, with 18 bases spanning the gap. CDR3: CAIRSTGSRGTIYF. For the CDR3, the DNA is TGTGCCATCAGATCCACCGGGTCCCGTGGCACCATATATTTT.

This chain joins TRBV28 and TRBJ2-7, with D possibly matching TRBD2 (6 bases). Between the trimmed V and J ends, which lost 7 bases and 3 bases, there was a span of 19 bases. The germline CDR1 and CDR2 sequences are MDHEN and SYDVKM. The CDR3 has 15 residues. CDR3: CASTESGLSRYEQYF. Here the CDR3 DNA reads TGTGCCAGCACCGAATCGGGACTCTCACGCTACGAGCAGTACTTC.

This clone has a handful of counts. The chain recombines TRBV6-1 with TRBJ2-3, with D unclear. The CDR3 extends over 12 amino acids. CDR1 and CDR2 from the germline V gene are MNHNS and SASEGT. V dropped 3 bases and J dropped 2 bases, with 3 bases sitting between them. The CDR3 here is CASSEATDTQYF. The CDR3 nucleotides are TGTGCCAGCAGTGAGGCCACAGATACGCAGTATTTT.

Written as DNA, the CDR3 is TGTGCCAGCAGTGAAAATGTGGGAGGGCCAACAGATACGCAGTATTTT. Protein sequence: CASSENVGGPTDTQYF. The V gene is TRBV25-1, the J gene TRBJ2-3, with 7 bases that match TRBD2. The germline CDR1 and CDR2 sequences are MGHDK and SYGVNS. The CDR3 loop spans 16 amino acids. J lost 3 bases, V lost 2 bases, and 8 bases had no gene match.